The rows below give T cell receptor beta chains drawn from one sample of a study of blood T cell repertoires in COVID-19. Measured with immunoSEQ multiplex PCR; TCRdb has only the in-frame clones, and not every one. The table has more than 45,000 clones, just under 90% seen once. The specimen sequenced was peripheral blood. The receptors were sampled from an older woman with COVID-19, enrolled during active disease. CDR3s include the opening cysteine and the closing phenylalanine or tryptophan. A D gene is named only where the DNA matches it firmly. The size of a clone is reported for some rows only, either as once, few or many, or as a class for expanded clones.

d_gene	abundance	v_gene	j_gene	CDR3aa	CDR3nt
.	.	TRBV19	TRBJ2-1	CASSRRGADYNEQFF	TGTGCCAGTAGTCGCCGGGGGGCCGACTACAATGAGCAGTTCTTC
TRBD2	.	TRBV7-6	TRBJ2-7	CASSLALSGSLYEQYF	TGTGCCAGCAGCTTAGCTCTAAGCGGGAGTCTCTACGAGCAGTACTTC
.	.	TRBV6-2/TRBV6-3	TRBJ2-1	CASTPAFPEQFF	TGTGCCAGCACCCCCGCGTTCCCTGAGCAGTTCTTC
TRBD1	.	TRBV2	TRBJ1-2	CASTQGDYGYTF	TGTGCCAGCACCCAGGGGGACTATGGCTACACCTTC
TRBD2	.	TRBV6-2/TRBV6-3	TRBJ2-1	CASSRTSGHNEQFF	TGTGCCAGCAGCCGGACTAGCGGCCACAATGAGCAGTTCTTC
.	few	TRBV3-1/TRBV3-2	TRBJ2-3	CASSPTAGANTQYF	TGTGCCAGCAGCCCCACCGCAGGGGCCAATACGCAGTATTTT
TRBD1	.	TRBV7-2	TRBJ2-2	CASSSGQGRLAGELFF	TGTGCCAGCAGCTCCGGACAGGGTCGGCTAGCTGGGGAGCTGTTTTTT
TRBD1	.	TRBV30	TRBJ1-2	CALYGQAGYGYTF	TGTGCCTTGTACGGACAGGCGGGCTATGGCTACACCTTC
TRBD1	.	TRBV19	TRBJ2-7	CASSRTGSYEQYF	TGTGCCAGTAGTAGGACAGGGAGCTACGAGCAGTACTTC
TRBD1	.	TRBV30	TRBJ1-5	CAWSGQGFQPQHF	TGTGCCTGGAGCGGACAGGGATTTCAGCCCCAGCATTTT
.	.	TRBV9	TRBJ1-1	CASSPRQNTEAFF	TGTGCCAGCAGCCCGCGACAGAACACTGAAGCTTTCTTT
.	.	TRBV28	TRBJ1-5	CASSTTGSHQPQHF	TGTGCCAGCAGCACCACGGGGTCGCATCAGCCCCAGCATTTT
.	.	TRBV28	TRBJ2-1	CASSFPYNEQFF	TGTGCCAGCAGTTTTCCATACAATGAGCAGTTCTTC
.	.	TRBV18	TRBJ2-1	CASSPPAVVDNNEQFF	TGTGCCAGCTCACCGCCAGCGGTAGTTGATAATAATGAGCAGTTCTTC
TRBD1	.	TRBV9	TRBJ1-6	CASSDTGGIYSPLHF	TGTGCCAGCAGCGACACAGGGGGCATTTATTCACCCCTCCACTTT
.	.	TRBV12-3/TRBV12-4	TRBJ1-1	CASSHPGYTEAFF	TGTGCCAGCAGTCATCCAGGATACACTGAAGCTTTCTTT
.	.	TRBV10-3	TRBJ2-1	CAIKGGSYNEQFF	TGTGCCATCAAAGGGGGCTCCTACAATGAGCAGTTCTTC
TRBD1	.	TRBV2	TRBJ1-4	CASRAGTGAEKLFF	TGTGCCAGCAGGGCCGGGACAGGGGCTGAAAAACTGTTTTTT
.	.	TRBV11-2	TRBJ2-7	CASSPSGNSREQYF	TGTGCCAGCTCGCCGTCAGGGAATTCTCGCGAGCAGTACTTC
TRBD2	.	TRBV2	TRBJ2-7	CASSPSSGRSSEQYF	TGTGCCAGCAGCCCTTCTAGCGGGAGGTCTAGTGAGCAGTACTTC
TRBD1	.	TRBV27	TRBJ1-2	CASSLDRGKGYTF	TGTGCCAGCAGTTTAGACAGGGGGAAGGGCTACACCTTC
.	.	TRBV19	TRBJ1-4	CASSLGHPANEKLFF	TGTGCCAGTAGTTTGGGCCATCCGGCTAATGAAAAACTGTTTTTT
TRBD1	.	TRBV4-1	TRBJ1-5	CASSHLPGQGNQPQHF	TGCGCCAGCAGCCATTTACCGGGACAGGGCAATCAGCCCCAGCATTTT
.	.	TRBV5-4	TRBJ1-2	CASIVGGTRNRAYGYTF	TGTGCCAGCATCGTCGGGGGGACGCGTAATCGGGCATATGGCTACACCTTC
.	.	TRBV2	TRBJ1-3	CASSARGSGNTIYF	TGTGCCAGCAGTGCCAGGGGTTCTGGAAACACCATATATTTT
.	.	TRBV5-4	TRBJ1-6	CASSLITTLNSPLHF	TGTGCCAGCAGCTTGATAACAACCTTGAATTCACCCCTCCACTTT